The rows below give T cell receptor beta chains drawn from one sample of a study of beta chain features in type 1 diabetes. The method was immunoSEQ multiplex PCR; TCRdb's version includes in-frame clones alone and lacks a portion of them. The sample lists about 250,000 clones, 13% to 15% occurring once. Source material: naive CD4+ T cells from blood. The receptor set was obtained from a middle-aged woman in good health. The CDR3 runs from the conserved cysteine through the conserved F or W. Each record gives: clone size, J gene, V gene, D gene, CDR3 DNA, CDR3 protein. D genes are given only for firm matches. Part of the rows lack a size; the others show once, few, many or a class for expanded clones.

clone_size: -
j_call: TRBJ2-5
v_call: TRBV5-1
d_call: TRBD1
cdr3_nt: TGCGCCAGCAAGACCGGGACAGGGGGCGTCGAGACCCAGTACTTC
cdr3_aa: CASKTGTGGVETQYF

clone_size: few
j_call: TRBJ2-7
v_call: TRBV5-1
d_call: TRBD1
cdr3_nt: TGCGCCAGCAGCTCAGGGACAGGTATTGTCTACGAGCAGTACTTC
cdr3_aa: CASSSGTGIVYEQYF

clone_size: -
j_call: TRBJ2-3
v_call: TRBV9
d_call: -
cdr3_nt: TGTGCCAGCAGCTATCGACTAAGGCGGGGAAAGATGAGGGGCACAGATACGCAGTATTTT
cdr3_aa: CASSYRLRRGKMRGTDTQYF

clone_size: -
j_call: TRBJ1-5
v_call: TRBV7-2
d_call: -
cdr3_nt: TGTGCCAGCAGCTTAGTGGGCAGGGACAATCAGCCCCAGCATTTT
cdr3_aa: CASSLVGRDNQPQHF

clone_size: few
j_call: TRBJ1-5
v_call: TRBV27
d_call: -
cdr3_nt: TGTGCCAGCAGTCATGACAGAAGCAATCAGCCCCAGCATTTT
cdr3_aa: CASSHDRSNQPQHF

clone_size: -
j_call: TRBJ1-2
v_call: TRBV19
d_call: TRBD1
cdr3_nt: TGTGCCAGTAACAGGGGGCCTAACTATGGCTACACCTTC
cdr3_aa: CASNRGPNYGYTF

clone_size: -
j_call: TRBJ2-7
v_call: TRBV5-1
d_call: -
cdr3_nt: TGCGCCAGCAGCTTGACAGGCCAGAGCTCCTACGAGCAGTACTTC
cdr3_aa: CASSLTGQSSYEQYF

clone_size: few
j_call: TRBJ2-3
v_call: TRBV7-8
d_call: -
cdr3_nt: TGTGCCAGCAGCTTAACCGGGGGTAGCACAGATACGCAGTATTTT
cdr3_aa: CASSLTGGSTDTQYF

clone_size: few
j_call: TRBJ1-1
v_call: TRBV11-2
d_call: -
cdr3_nt: TGTGCCAGCAGCTTATTTAGCAAGTACACTGAAGCTTTCTTT
cdr3_aa: CASSLFSKYTEAFF

clone_size: -
j_call: TRBJ2-7
v_call: TRBV10-3
d_call: TRBD2
cdr3_nt: TGTGCCATCAGTGGGGCCTTTATCGGGGGGGCCAAAGAGCAGTACTTC
cdr3_aa: CAISGAFIGGAKEQYF

clone_size: few
j_call: TRBJ2-3
v_call: TRBV19
d_call: TRBD2
cdr3_nt: TGTGCCAGTAAAGCGGGGGTCACAGATACGCAGTATTTT
cdr3_aa: CASKAGVTDTQYF

clone_size: -
j_call: TRBJ1-1
v_call: TRBV7-6
d_call: TRBD1
cdr3_nt: TGTGCCAGCAGCTTAGCGAGGCAGGGGGCAGGGTACACTGAAGCTTTCTTT
cdr3_aa: CASSLARQGAGYTEAFF

clone_size: -
j_call: TRBJ2-5
v_call: TRBV18
d_call: TRBD1
cdr3_nt: TGTGCCAGCTCACCTGCACAGGGGGAAGAGACCCAGTACTTC
cdr3_aa: CASSPAQGEETQYF

clone_size: few
j_call: TRBJ1-5
v_call: TRBV2
d_call: -
cdr3_nt: TGTGCCAGCAACCTACAGGGTAGCAATCAGCCCCAGCATTTT
cdr3_aa: CASNLQGSNQPQHF

clone_size: few
j_call: TRBJ1-1
v_call: TRBV2
d_call: -
cdr3_nt: TGTGCCAGCAGTCAGGACTGGCGCTCAGCTTTCTTT
cdr3_aa: CASSQDWRSAFF

clone_size: -
j_call: TRBJ1-1
v_call: TRBV10-3
d_call: -
cdr3_nt: TGTGCCATCAGTGATATCGTCCAGGGGAATGAAGCTTTCTTT
cdr3_aa: CAISDIVQGNEAFF

clone_size: few
j_call: TRBJ1-2
v_call: TRBV29-1
d_call: TRBD1
cdr3_nt: TGCAGCGTTGTAGGGGGCCTTTTCTATGGCTACACCTTC
cdr3_aa: CSVVGGLFYGYTF

clone_size: few
j_call: TRBJ2-7
v_call: TRBV13
d_call: TRBD1
cdr3_nt: TGTGCCAGCCACTCTCAACAGGACAGGGTCTCCTACGAGCAGTACTTC
cdr3_aa: CASHSQQDRVSYEQYF

clone_size: -
j_call: TRBJ1-5
v_call: TRBV28
d_call: TRBD1
cdr3_nt: TGTGCCAGCAGGTTGGGACAGGGGAAGATCGGCAATCAGCCCCAGCATTTT
cdr3_aa: CASRLGQGKIGNQPQHF

clone_size: many
j_call: TRBJ2-1
v_call: TRBV23-1
d_call: -
cdr3_nt: TGCGCCAGCAGTCAACCCGATGGGGGACACTACAATGAGCAGTTCTTC
cdr3_aa: CASSQPDGGHYNEQFF